The sample holds many counts of the clone carrying this TCR beta chain. The antigen is not known. The data belong to a study of T cells after yellow fever vaccination. For the study at large: Libraries from low-cell-number fractions were prepared with the SMART-Seq v4 Ultra Low Input RNA kit.

The CDR3 spans 12 residues. Deletions cut 5 bases from V and 6 bases from J, with 11 bases between. Per the germline V gene, CDR1 is SGHTA and CDR2 is FQGNSA. TCRdb re-called the 5' RACE reads with MiXCR, one entry per CDR3 protein. In the table there are 25,000 to 35,000 distinct CDR3 sequences, 4.4% of which are singletons. Study-wide findings and caveats: Contaminating bulk clonotypes could be abundant in FACS-sorted repertoires.

This TCR derives from a young man who received the YFV17D yellow fever vaccine. V and J are TRBV7-2 and TRBJ2-7; D might be TRBD1 (6 bases). The sequences come from CD8+ T cells sorted from PBMCs, collected 5 days after the yellow fever booster vaccination. For the CDR3, the DNA is TGTGCCAGCAGCAAGACAGGCGGCGAGCAGTACTTC. Translating it yields CASSKTGGEQYF.